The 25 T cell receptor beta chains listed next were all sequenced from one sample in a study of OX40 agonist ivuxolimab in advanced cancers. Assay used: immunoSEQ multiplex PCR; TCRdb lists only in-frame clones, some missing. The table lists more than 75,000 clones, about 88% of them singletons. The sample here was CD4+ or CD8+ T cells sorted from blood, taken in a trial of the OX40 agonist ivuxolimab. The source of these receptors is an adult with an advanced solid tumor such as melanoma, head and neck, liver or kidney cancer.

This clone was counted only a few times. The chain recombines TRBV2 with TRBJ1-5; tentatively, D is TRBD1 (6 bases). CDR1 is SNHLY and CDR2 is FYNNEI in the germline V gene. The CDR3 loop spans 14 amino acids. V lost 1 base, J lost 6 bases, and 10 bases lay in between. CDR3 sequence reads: CASSEDRAPQPQHF. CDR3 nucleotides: TGTGCCAGCAGTGAAGACAGGGCCCCTCAGCCCCAGCATTTT.

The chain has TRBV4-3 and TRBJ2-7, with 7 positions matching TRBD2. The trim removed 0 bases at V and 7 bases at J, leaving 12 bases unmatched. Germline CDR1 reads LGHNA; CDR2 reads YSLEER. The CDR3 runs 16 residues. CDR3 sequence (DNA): TGCGCCAGCAGCCAAGATTTTAGCAGCGGGGCGCGTGAGCAGTACTTC. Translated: CASSQDFSSGAREQYF.

CDR3 nucleotide sequence: TGTGCCAGCTCACCGTTCTCCGACTCTGGAAACACCATATATTTT. Translated, it gives CASSPFSDSGNTIYF. This chain connects TRBV18 to TRBJ1-3; no definite D call. CDR1 is KGHSH, CDR2 LQKENI, per germline. The CDR3 sequence is 15 residues long. Trimming left V 3 bases short and J 0 bases short, with 9 bases between.

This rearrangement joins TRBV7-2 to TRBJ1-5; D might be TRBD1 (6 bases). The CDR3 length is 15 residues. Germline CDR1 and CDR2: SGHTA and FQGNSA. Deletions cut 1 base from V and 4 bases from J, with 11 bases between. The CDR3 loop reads CASSLGATGNQPQHF. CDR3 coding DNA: TGTGCCAGCAGCTTAGGGGCGACAGGTAATCAGCCCCAGCATTTT.

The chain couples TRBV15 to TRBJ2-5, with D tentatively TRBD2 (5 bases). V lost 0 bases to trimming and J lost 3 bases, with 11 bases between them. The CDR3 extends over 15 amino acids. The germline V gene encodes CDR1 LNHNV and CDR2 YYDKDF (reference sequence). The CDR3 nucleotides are TGTGCCACCAGCAGAGATCGGGGATTCGAAGAGACCCAGTACTTC. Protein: CATSRDRGFEETQYF.

The CDR3 loop reads CAWSGQGDQPQHF. DNA for the CDR3: TGTGCCTGGAGTGGACAGGGGGATCAGCCCCAGCATTTT. V gene TRBV30 combines with J gene TRBJ1-5; TRBD1 aligns across 9 bases. The CDR3 has 13 amino acids. V was clipped by 1 base and J by 5 bases; unmatched bases: 0. The germline V gene has CDR1 GTSNPN and CDR2 SVGIG (reference sequence).

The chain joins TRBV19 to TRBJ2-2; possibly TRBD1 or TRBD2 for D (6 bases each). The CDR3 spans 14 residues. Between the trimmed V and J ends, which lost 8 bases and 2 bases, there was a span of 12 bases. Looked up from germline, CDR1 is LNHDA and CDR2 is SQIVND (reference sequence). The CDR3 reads CASRGQVNTGELFF. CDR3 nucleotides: TGTGCCAGTCGGGGGCAGGTTAACACCGGGGAGCTGTTTTTT.

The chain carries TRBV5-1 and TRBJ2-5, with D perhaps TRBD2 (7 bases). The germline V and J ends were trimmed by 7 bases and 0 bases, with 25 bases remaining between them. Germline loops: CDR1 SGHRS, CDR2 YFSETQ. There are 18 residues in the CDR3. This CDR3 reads CASLGGGDGQKYQETQYF. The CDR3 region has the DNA TGCGCCAGCCTGGGAGGGGGGGATGGACAGAAGTACCAAGAGACCCAGTACTTC.

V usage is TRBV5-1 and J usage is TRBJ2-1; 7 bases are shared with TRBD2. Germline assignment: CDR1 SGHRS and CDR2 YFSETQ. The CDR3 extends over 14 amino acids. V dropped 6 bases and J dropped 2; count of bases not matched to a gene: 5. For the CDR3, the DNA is TGCGCCAGCAAAGAGGCGGGGGCCTACAATGAGCAGTTCTTC. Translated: CASKEAGAYNEQFF. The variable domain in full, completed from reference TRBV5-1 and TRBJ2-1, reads KAGVTQTPRYLIKTRGQQVTLSCSPISGHRSVSWYQQTPGQGLQFLFEYFSETQRNKGNFPGRFSGRQFSNSRSEMNVSTLELGDSALYLCASKEAGAYNEQFFGPGTRLTVL.

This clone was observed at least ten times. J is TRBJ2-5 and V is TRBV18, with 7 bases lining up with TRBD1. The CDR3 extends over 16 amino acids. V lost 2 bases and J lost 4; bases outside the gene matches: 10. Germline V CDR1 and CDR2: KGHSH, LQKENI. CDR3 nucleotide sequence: TGTGCCAGCTCACCAAGTCGGACAGGCTCGGGAGAGACCCAGTACTTC. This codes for CASSPSRTGSGETQYF.

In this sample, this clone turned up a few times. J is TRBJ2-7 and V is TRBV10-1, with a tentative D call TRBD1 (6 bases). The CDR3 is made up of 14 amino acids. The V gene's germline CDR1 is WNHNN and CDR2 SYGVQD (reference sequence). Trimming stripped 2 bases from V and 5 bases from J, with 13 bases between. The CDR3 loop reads CASSENNRDNEQYF. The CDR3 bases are TGCGCCAGCAGTGAGAATAACAGGGACAACGAGCAGTACTTC.

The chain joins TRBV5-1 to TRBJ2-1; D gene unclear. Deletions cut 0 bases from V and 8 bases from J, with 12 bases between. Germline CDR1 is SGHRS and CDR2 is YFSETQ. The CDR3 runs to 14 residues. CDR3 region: CASSLGSHDDEQFF. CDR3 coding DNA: TGCGCCAGCAGCTTGGGCAGCCACGACGATGAGCAGTTCTTC.

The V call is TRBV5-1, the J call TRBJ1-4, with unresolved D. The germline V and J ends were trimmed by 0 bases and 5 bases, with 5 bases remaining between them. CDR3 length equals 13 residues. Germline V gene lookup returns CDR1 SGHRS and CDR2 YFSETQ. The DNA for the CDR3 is TGCGCCAGCAGCTTGGCCGCGAATGAAAAACTGTTTTTT. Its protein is CASSLAANEKLFF.

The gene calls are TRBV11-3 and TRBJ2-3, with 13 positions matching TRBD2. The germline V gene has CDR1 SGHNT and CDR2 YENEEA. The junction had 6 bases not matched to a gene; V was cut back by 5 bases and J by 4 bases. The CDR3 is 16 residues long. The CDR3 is CASSPGLAGSADTQYF. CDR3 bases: TGTGCCAGCAGCCCGGGACTAGCGGGATCAGCAGATACGCAGTATTTT.

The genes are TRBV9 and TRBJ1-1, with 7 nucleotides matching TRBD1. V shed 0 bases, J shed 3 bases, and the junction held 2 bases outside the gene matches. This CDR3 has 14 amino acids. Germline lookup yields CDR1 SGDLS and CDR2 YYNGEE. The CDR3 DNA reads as TGTGCCAGCAGCGTAGGAGGGACAGACACTGAAGCTTTCTTT. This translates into CASSVGGTDTEAFF.

CDR3 sequence (DNA): TGCGCCAGCAGCTTGGCCGGACAGGGCGGGGCCGCTGGGGCCAACGTCCTGACTTTC. Translating gives CASSLAGQGGAAGANVLTF. The rearrangement joins TRBV5-1 to TRBJ2-6, with TRBD1 matching over 8 bases. The CDR3 runs to 19 residues. V lost 0 bases, J lost 2 bases, and 10 bases stayed unmatched. Germline V gene data show CDR1 as SGHRS and CDR2 as YFSETQ.

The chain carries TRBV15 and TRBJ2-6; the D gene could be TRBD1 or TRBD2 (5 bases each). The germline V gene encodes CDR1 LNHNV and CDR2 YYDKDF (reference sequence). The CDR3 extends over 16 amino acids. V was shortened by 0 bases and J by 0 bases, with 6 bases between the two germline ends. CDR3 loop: CATSREGDSGANVLTF. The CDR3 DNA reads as TGTGCCACCAGCAGAGAGGGGGACTCTGGGGCCAACGTCCTGACTTTC.

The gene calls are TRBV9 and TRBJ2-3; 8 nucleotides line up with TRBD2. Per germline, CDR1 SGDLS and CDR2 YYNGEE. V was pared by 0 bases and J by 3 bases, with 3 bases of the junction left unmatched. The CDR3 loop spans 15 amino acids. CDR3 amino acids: CASSVEGGRTDTQYF. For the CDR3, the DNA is TGTGCCAGCAGCGTAGAGGGCGGGAGGACAGATACGCAGTATTTT.

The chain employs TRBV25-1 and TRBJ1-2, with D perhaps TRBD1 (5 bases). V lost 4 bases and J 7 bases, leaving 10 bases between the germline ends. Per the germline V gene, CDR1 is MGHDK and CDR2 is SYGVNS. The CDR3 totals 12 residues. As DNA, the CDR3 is TGTGCCAGCAGTGGCAGGGCCGGTGGCTACACCTTC. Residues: CASSGRAGGYTF.

The CDR3 nucleotides read TGCGCCAGCGGGCTGGGGGGGATGGAGACCCAGTACTTC. This sequence encodes CASGLGGMETQYF. V and J are TRBV5-1 and TRBJ2-5, with 7 positions matching TRBD2. V was pared by 7 bases and J by 5 bases, with 8 bases of the junction left unmatched. The germline CDR1 and CDR2 sequences are SGHRS and YFSETQ. The CDR3 is 13 residues long.

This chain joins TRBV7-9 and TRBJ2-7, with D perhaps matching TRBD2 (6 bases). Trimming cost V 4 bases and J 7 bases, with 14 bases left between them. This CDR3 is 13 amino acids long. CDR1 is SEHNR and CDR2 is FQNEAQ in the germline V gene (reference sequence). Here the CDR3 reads CASSSGGKPEQYF. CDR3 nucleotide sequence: TGTGCCAGCAGCTCCGGAGGGAAGCCTGAGCAGTACTTC.

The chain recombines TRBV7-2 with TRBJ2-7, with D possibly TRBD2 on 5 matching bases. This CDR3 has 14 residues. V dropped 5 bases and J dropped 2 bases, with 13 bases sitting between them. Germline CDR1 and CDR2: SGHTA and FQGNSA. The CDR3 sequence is CASSPSGSPYEQYF. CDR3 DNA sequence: TGTGCCAGCAGCCCCTCGGGATCCCCCTACGAGCAGTACTTC.

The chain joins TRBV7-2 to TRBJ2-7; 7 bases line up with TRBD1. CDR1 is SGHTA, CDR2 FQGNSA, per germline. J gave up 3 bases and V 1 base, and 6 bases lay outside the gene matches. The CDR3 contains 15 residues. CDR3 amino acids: CASSLGSTGNYEQYF. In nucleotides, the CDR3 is TGTGCCAGCAGCTTAGGGTCGACAGGGAACTACGAGCAGTACTTC.

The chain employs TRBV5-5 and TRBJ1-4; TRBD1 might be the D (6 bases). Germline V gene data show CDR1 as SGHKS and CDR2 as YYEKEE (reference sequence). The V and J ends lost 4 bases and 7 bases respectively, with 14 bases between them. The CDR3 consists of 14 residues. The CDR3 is CASSPQGRVEKLFF. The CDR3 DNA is TGTGCCAGCAGCCCGCAGGGGAGGGTTGAAAAACTGTTTTTT.

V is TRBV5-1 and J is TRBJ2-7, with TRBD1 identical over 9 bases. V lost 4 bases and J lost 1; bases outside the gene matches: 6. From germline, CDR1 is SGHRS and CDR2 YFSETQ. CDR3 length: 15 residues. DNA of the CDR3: TGCGCCAGCAGCCCAGGGACAGGGTTTTCCTACGAGCAGTACTTC. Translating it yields CASSPGTGFSYEQYF.